This T cell receptor beta chain was captured in a study of human T cells and chemical hapten exposure. On the study more broadly: From small differences in pooled library volume came most of the variation in per-sample TCR yields.

Time point noted: pre-sensitization, week 0. Treatment denoted: therapeutic diphenylcyclopropenone sensitization with weekly scalp DPC. The CDR3 sequence is 12 residues long. Trimming left V 7 bases short and J 6 bases short, with 10 bases between. Germline V gene lookup returns CDR1 MNHEY and CDR2 SVGEGT. TCRdb ran MiXCR on the RACE reads and lists one entry per CDR3 protein. The sample records around 180,000 distinct CDR3 sequences, approximately 29% being singletons. This specimen consisted of whole blood, obtained in connection with sensitization to the hapten diphenylcyclopropenone (DPC). The V call is TRBV6-2 or TRBV6-3, the J call TRBJ2-1, with D possibly being TRBD1 (6 bases). The clonotype comes from a woman in her twenties or thirties with alopecia areata. Some clones in this sample may be carry-over from other donors' samples. This chain's CDR3 is CASKLGGNEQFF. The CDR3 bases are TGTGCCAGCAAGCTAGGGGGCAATGAGCAGTTCTTC.